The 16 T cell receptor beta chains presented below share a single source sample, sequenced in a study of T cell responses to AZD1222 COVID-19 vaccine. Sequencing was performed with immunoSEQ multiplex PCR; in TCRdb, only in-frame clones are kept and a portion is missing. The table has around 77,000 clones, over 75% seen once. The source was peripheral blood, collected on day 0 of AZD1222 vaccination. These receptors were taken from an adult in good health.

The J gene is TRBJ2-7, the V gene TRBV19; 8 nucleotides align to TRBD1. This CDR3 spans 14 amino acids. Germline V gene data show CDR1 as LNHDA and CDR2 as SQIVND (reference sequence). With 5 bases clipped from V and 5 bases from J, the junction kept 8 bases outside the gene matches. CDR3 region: CASSATGAAHEQYF. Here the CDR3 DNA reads TGTGCCAGTAGTGCGACAGGGGCGGCACACGAGCAGTACTTC.

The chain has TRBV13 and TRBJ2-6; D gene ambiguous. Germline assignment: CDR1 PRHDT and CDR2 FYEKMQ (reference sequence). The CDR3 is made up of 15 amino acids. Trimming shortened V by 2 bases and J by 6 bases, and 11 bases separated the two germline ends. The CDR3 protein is CASSLTQIKANVLTF. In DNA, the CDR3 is TGTGCCAGCAGCTTAACTCAGATTAAGGCCAACGTCCTGACTTTC.

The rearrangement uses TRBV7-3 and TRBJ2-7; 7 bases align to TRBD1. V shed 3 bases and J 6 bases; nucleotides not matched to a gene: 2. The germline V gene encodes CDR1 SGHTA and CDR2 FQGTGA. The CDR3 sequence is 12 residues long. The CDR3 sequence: CASSFAGGEQYF. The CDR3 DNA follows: TGTGCCAGCAGCTTTGCAGGGGGCGAGCAGTACTTC.

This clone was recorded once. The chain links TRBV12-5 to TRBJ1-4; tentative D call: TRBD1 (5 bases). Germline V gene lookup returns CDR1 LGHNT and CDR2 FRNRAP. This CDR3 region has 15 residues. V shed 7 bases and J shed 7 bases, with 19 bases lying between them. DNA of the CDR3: TGTGCTAGTGCCCCCCAAAGGACGGGGGGTGAAAAACTGTTTTTT. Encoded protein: CASAPQRTGGEKLFF.

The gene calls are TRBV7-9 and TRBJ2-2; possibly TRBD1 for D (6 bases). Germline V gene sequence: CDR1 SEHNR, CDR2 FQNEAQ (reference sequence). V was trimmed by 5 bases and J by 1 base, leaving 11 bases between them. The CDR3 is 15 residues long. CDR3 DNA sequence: TGTGCCAGCAGCCAACAACAGGGGAACACCGGGGAGCTGTTTTTT. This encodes CASSQQQGNTGELFF.

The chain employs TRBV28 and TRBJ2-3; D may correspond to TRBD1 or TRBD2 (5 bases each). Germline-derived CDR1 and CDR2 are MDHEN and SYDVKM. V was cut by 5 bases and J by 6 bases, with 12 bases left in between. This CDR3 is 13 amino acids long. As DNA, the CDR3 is TGTGCCAGCAGTCCGGGGCCCTACGATACGCAGTATTTT. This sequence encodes CASSPGPYDTQYF.

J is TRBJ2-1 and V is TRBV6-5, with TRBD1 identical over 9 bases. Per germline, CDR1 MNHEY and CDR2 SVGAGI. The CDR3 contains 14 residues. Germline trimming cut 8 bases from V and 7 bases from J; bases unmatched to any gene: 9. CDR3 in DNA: TGTGCCAGCGCCCGGCAGACAGGGGGGAATGAGCAGTTCTTC. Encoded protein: CASARQTGGNEQFF.

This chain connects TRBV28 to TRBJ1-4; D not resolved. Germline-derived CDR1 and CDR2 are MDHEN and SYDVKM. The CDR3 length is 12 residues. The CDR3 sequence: CATGFPNEKLFF. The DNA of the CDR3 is TGTGCTACGGGGTTCCCTAATGAAAAACTGTTTTTT.

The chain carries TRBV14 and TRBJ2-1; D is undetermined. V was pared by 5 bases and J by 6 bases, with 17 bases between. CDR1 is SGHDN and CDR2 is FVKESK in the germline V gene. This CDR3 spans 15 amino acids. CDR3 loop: CASSKDRGGVNEQFF. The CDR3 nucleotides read TGTGCCAGCAGCAAGGACCGAGGCGGCGTCAATGAGCAGTTCTTC. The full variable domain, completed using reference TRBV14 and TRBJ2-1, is EAGVTQFPSHSVIEKGQTVTLRCDPISGHDNLYWYRRVMGKEIKFLLHFVKESKQDESGMPNNRFLAERTGGTYSTLKVQPAELEDSGVYFCASSKDRGGVNEQFFGPGTRLTVL.

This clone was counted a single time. The CDR3 sequence is CASTARPREEKLFF. The CDR3 bases are TGTGCCAGCACCGCCCGGCCCCGAGAGGAAAAACTGTTTTTT. This rearrangement joins TRBV28 to TRBJ1-4; D ambiguous. V lost 7 bases and J 8 bases, leaving 17 bases between the germline ends. Germline CDR1 is MDHEN and CDR2 is SYDVKM. This CDR3 spans 14 amino acids.

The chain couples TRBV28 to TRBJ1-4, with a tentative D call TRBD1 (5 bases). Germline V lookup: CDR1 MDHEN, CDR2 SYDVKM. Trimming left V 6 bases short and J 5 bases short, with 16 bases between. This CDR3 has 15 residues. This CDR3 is CASSPAGAENEKLFF. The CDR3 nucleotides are TGTGCCAGCAGCCCCGCTGGGGCCGAGAATGAAAAACTGTTTTTT.

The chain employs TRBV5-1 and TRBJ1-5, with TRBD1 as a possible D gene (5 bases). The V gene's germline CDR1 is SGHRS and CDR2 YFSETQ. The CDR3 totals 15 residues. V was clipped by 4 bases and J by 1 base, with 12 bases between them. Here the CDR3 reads CASSPSDTSNQPQHF. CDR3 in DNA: TGCGCCAGCAGCCCCTCGGACACCAGCAATCAGCCCCAGCATTTT.

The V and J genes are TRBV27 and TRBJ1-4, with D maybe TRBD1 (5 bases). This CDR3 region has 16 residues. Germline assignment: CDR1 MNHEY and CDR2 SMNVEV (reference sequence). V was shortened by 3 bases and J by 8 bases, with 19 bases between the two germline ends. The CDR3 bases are TGTGCCAGCAGTTTGGGGTCAGGGTTAGGCGAGGAAAAACTGTTTTTT. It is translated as CASSLGSGLGEEKLFF.

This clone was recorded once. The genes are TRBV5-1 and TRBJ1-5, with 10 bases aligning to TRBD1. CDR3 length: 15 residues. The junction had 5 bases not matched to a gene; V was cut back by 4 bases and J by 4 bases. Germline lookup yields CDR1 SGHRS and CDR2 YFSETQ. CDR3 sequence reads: CASSVGTGENQPQHF. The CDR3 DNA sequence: TGCGCCAGCAGCGTAGGGACAGGGGAAAATCAGCCCCAGCATTTT.

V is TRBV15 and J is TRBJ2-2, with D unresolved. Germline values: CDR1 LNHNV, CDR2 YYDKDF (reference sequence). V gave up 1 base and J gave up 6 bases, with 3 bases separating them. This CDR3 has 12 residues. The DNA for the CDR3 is TGTGCCACCAGCAGAGTTTCCGGGGAGCTGTTTTTT. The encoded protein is CATSRVSGELFF.

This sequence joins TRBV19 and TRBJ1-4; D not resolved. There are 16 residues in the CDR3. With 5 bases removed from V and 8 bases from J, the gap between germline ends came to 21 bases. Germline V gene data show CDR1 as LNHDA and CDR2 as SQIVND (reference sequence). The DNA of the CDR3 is TGTGCCAGTAGTCCAGGCCTATCCGGGAGAGGGGAAAAACTGTTTTTT. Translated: CASSPGLSGRGEKLFF.